These 13 T cell receptor beta chains were sequenced from one sample in a study of CD8 T cells in Susac syndrome. When the RNA was reverse transcribed, random hexamers were used with an input of roughly 0.45 to 1 ug. TCRdb redid the calling of the immunoSEQ multiplex PCR reads with MiXCR, one entry per CDR3 protein. Of approximately 150,000 distinct CDR3 sequences in the sample, roughly 92% were seen once. The sequenced sample was CD4+ T cells from PBMCs. Every receptor here comes from a human donor with multiple sclerosis.

The table lists this clonotype with a count of one. The gene calls are TRBV5-1 and TRBJ2-7; either TRBD1 or TRBD2 may fit D (6 bases each). The V end was cut by 1 base, the J end by 0 bases, with 11 bases between. This CDR3 has 15 residues. CDR1 is SGHRS and CDR2 is YFSETQ in the germline V gene. This chain's CDR3 is CASSLRRDISYEQYF. The DNA of the CDR3 is TGCGCCAGCAGCTTGAGGCGGGACATCTCCTACGAGCAGTACTTC. Variable domain in full (rest from reference TRBV5-1 and TRBJ2-7): KAGVTQTPRYLIKTRGQQVTLSCSPISGHRSVSWYQQTPGQGLQFLFEYFSETQRNKGNFPGRFSGRQFSNSRSEMNVSTLELGDSALYLCASSLRRDISYEQYFGPGTRLTVT.

The rearrangement links TRBV12-5 to TRBJ1-1; D remains unclear. Deletions cut 3 bases from V and 8 bases from J, with 10 bases between. The CDR3 runs 12 residues. Per germline, CDR1 LGHNT and CDR2 FRNRAP. CDR3 bases: TGTGCTAGTGGTTTAAACTCTGCGGAAGCTTTCTTT. This translates into CASGLNSAEAFF.

The J gene is TRBJ2-1, the V gene TRBV7-3; the D gene is possibly TRBD1 (5 bases). The germline V gene encodes CDR1 SGHTA and CDR2 FQGTGA. Trimming took off 1 base at V and 6 bases at J, with 13 bases between the two ends. The CDR3 consists of 15 residues. The CDR3, as DNA: TGTGCCAGCAGCTTAAGTAGGGGCCAGGGCAATGAGCAGTTCTTC. This codes for CASSLSRGQGNEQFF.

The table lists this clonotype with a count of one. The J gene is TRBJ1-6, the V gene TRBV20-1; D is ambiguous. Between the trimmed V and J ends, which lost 4 bases and 0 bases, there was a span of 10 bases. Germline V gene sequence: CDR1 DFQATT, CDR2 SNEGSKA (reference sequence). The CDR3 loop spans 15 amino acids. This chain's CDR3 is CSAIQTSSYNSPLHF. The DNA of the CDR3 is TGCAGTGCTATACAGACTAGCTCCTATAATTCACCCCTCCACTTT.

V gene TRBV12-3 or TRBV12-4 combines with J gene TRBJ2-4; unclear D gene. Trimming removed 0 bases from V and 12 bases from J, with 15 bases in between. The length of the CDR3 is 14 residues. The CDR3 DNA reads as TGTGCCAGCAGTTTAGCGCTGACTGGTTTTGCTCAGTACTTC. Residues: CASSLALTGFAQYF.

This chain links TRBV30 with TRBJ2-1; maybe TRBD2 (5 bases). Per germline, CDR1 GTSNPN and CDR2 SVGIG (reference sequence). Trimming took off 0 bases at V and 6 bases at J, with 15 bases between the two ends. This CDR3 has 15 amino acids. The CDR3 reads CAWSVRGLTLNEQFF. The CDR3, as DNA: TGTGCCTGGAGTGTACGAGGACTCACGCTCAATGAGCAGTTCTTC. The variable domain in full, with the rest retrieved from reference TRBV30 and TRBJ2-1, is SQTIHQWPATLVQPVGSPLSLECTVEGTSNPNLYWYRQAAGRGLQLLFYSVGIGQISSEVPQNLSASRPQDRQFILSSKKLLLSDSGFYLCAWSVRGLTLNEQFFGPGTRLTVL.

The chain is built from TRBV2 and TRBJ2-7, with TRBD1 identical over 9 bases. The V gene end was trimmed by 4 bases and the J gene end by 5 bases; junction bases not matched to a gene: 9. Germline CDR1 is SNHLY and CDR2 is FYNNEI. The CDR3 runs 15 residues. CDR3 nucleotide sequence: TGTGCCAGCAGTGGGGGACAGGGCTTGGTCCACGAGCAGTACTTC. It is translated as CASSGGQGLVHEQYF.

The CDR3 DNA reads as TGTGCCAGCAGCCCGGTGGGTCCCGGGGAGCTGTTTTTT. Translation: CASSPVGPGELFF. V gene TRBV11-2 combines with J gene TRBJ2-2, with D hard to call. The V gene's germline CDR1 is SGHAT and CDR2 FQNNGV. V gave up 5 bases and J gave up 6 bases, with 10 bases separating them. The CDR3 runs to 13 residues.

The gene calls are TRBV27 and TRBJ2-1; weak D call: TRBD2 (6 bases). Trimming removed 4 bases at V and 4 bases at J, with 17 bases between. The CDR3 sequence is 16 residues long. Germline lookup yields CDR1 MNHEY and CDR2 SMNVEV (reference sequence). The CDR3 reads CASSSLAGRRYNEQFF. In nucleotides, the CDR3 is TGTGCCAGCAGTTCCCTAGCTGGGAGGCGGTACAATGAGCAGTTCTTC.

V and J are TRBV28 and TRBJ1-1, with TRBD1 identical over 8 bases. The CDR3 is 11 residues long. CDR1 MDHEN and CDR2 SYDVKM come from the germline V gene. Unmatched junction bases numbered 6, after V lost 8 bases and J lost 10 bases. CDR3 in DNA: TGTGCCAGCCATCGACAGGGGTTAGCTTTCTTT. It encodes CASHRQGLAFF. Full variable domain (remainder filled in from reference TRBV28 and TRBJ1-1): DVKVTQSSRYLVKRTGEKVFLECVQDMDHENMFWYRQDPGLGLRLIYFSYDVKMKEKGDIPEGYSVSREKKERFSLILESASTNQTSMYLCASHRQGLAFFGQGTRLTVV.

The table lists this clonotype with a few counts. The chain couples TRBV27 to TRBJ1-2; D not certain. The CDR3 extends over 13 amino acids. The germline V and J ends were trimmed by 2 bases and 6 bases, with 10 bases remaining between them. The V gene's germline CDR1 is MNHEY and CDR2 SMNVEV (reference sequence). As DNA, the CDR3 is TGTGCCAGCAGTTTAAGGGAGGGAGATGGCTACACCTTC. Encoded protein: CASSLREGDGYTF.

The chain is built from TRBV20-1 and TRBJ2-7, with D maybe TRBD2 (5 bases). This CDR3 contains 14 residues. The V and J ends lost 6 bases and 3 bases respectively, with 18 bases between them. Germline V CDR1 and CDR2: DFQATT, SNEGSKA (reference sequence). CDR3: CSARPTVGVYEQYF. The CDR3 bases are TGCAGTGCCAGGCCTACAGTCGGGGTCTACGAGCAGTACTTC.

The chain carries TRBV7-9 and TRBJ1-6; D is uncertain. Germline V CDR1 and CDR2: SEHNR, FQNEAQ (reference sequence). This CDR3 is 12 amino acids long. V shed 0 bases and J shed 13 bases, with 7 bases lying between them. The CDR3 DNA is TGTGCCAGCAGCTTAGCGTCAGGCCCCCTCCACTTT. Protein: CASSLASGPLHF.